Following are 14 T cell receptor beta chains from one sample sequenced in a study of blood T cell repertoires in COVID-19. Libraries were prepared by immunoSEQ multiplex PCR; TCRdb keeps only in-frame clonotypes and omits some of them. The repertoire holds over 450,000 clones, with about 89% as singletons. The specimen sequenced was peripheral blood. The receptors were sampled from a woman aged 50 to 65 with COVID-19, enrolled during active disease.

This chain connects TRBV5-5 to TRBJ2-7, with 7 bases identical to TRBD2. Losses at the gene ends were 4 bases for V and 7 bases for J; bases not matched to a gene: 11. The germline V gene encodes CDR1 SGHKS and CDR2 YYEKEE (reference sequence). CDR3 length: 14 residues. CDR3 sequence reads: CASSHGLGPWEQYF. DNA for the CDR3: TGTGCCAGCAGCCATGGACTAGGCCCTTGGGAGCAGTACTTC.

V is TRBV2 and J is TRBJ2-3; TRBD2 matches at 7 bases. This CDR3 spans 16 amino acids. V lost 6 bases to trimming and J lost 9 bases; unmatched junction nucleotides: 18. The germline gives CDR1 SNHLY, CDR2 FYNNEI. CDR3 coding DNA: TGTGCCAGCAGAGAGGAGCGGGGCACCCTAGTTTTCACGCAGTATTTT. It specifies CASREERGTLVFTQYF. Drawing the rest from reference TRBV2 and TRBJ2-3, the complete variable domain is EPEVTQTPSHQVTQMGQEVILRCVPISNHLYFYWYRQILGQKVEFLVSFYNNEISEKSEIFDDQFSVERPDGSNFTLKIRSTKLEDSAMYFCASREERGTLVFTQYFGPGTRLTVL.

The rearrangement links TRBV6-5 to TRBJ1-2, with 8 bases fitting TRBD1. Unmatched junction bases numbered 7, after V lost 10 bases and J lost 6 bases. Per the germline V gene, CDR1 is MNHEY and CDR2 is SVGAGI. This CDR3 has 12 amino acids. The DNA for the CDR3 is TGTGCCACCCGGACAGGGAGGGATGGCTACACCTTC. It specifies CATRTGRDGYTF.

The chain carries TRBV30 and TRBJ1-1; D is uncertain. The CDR3 consists of 13 residues. V gave up 5 bases and J gave up 2 bases, with 12 bases separating them. The germline gives CDR1 GTSNPN, CDR2 SVGIG (reference sequence). The CDR3 is CAWGNGENTEAFF. The CDR3 DNA is TGTGCCTGGGGAAATGGAGAAAACACTGAAGCTTTCTTT.

The V call is TRBV28, the J call TRBJ1-5; the D gene is possibly TRBD1 (5 bases). This CDR3 has 14 amino acids. Germline V gene data show CDR1 as MDHEN and CDR2 as SYDVKM. V lost 2 bases and J lost 7, with 12 bases in between. The CDR3 sequence is CASSLVGPVQPQHF. In DNA form, the CDR3 reads TGTGCCAGCAGTTTAGTGGGGCCGGTACAGCCCCAGCATTTT.

This chain uses TRBV5-1 with TRBJ1-2; D unresolved. The ends were cut back, 2 bases at V and 5 bases at J, with 7 bases in the middle. The germline CDR1 and CDR2 sequences are SGHRS and YFSETQ. The CDR3 is 12 amino acids. The CDR3 DNA is TGCGCCAGCAGCTTACAGAGTTATGGCTACACCTTC. Translating gives CASSLQSYGYTF.

This chain uses TRBV4-2 with TRBJ2-1; perhaps TRBD1 as D (6 bases). The CDR3 has 18 residues. Germline lookup yields CDR1 LGHNA and CDR2 YNFKEQ. With 0 bases removed from V and 6 bases from J, the gap between germline ends came to 21 bases. CDR3: CASSQDFRRDKTFNEQFF. CDR3 DNA sequence: TGTGCCAGCAGCCAAGATTTTCGACGGGACAAGACTTTCAATGAGCAGTTCTTC.

The chain uses TRBV14 and TRBJ2-1; D remains unclear. Deletions cut 2 bases from V and 10 bases from J, with 24 bases between. CDR3 length equals 17 residues. Germline V CDR1 and CDR2: SGHDN, FVKESK. CDR3 coding DNA: TGTGCCAGCAGCCAAACGTTGAGTGAGAGTTCGTACGAAGAGCAGTTCTTC. Protein product: CASSQTLSESSYEEQFF.

Here the CDR3 reads CASSSSGTEFQYF. In DNA, the CDR3 is TGCGCCAGCAGCTCCTCCGGGACAGAGTTTCAGTACTTC. This chain links TRBV5-1 with TRBJ2-4; 7 bases fit TRBD1. Germline trimming cut 3 bases from V and 11 bases from J; bases unmatched to any gene: 8. The CDR3 runs to 13 residues. Germline values: CDR1 SGHRS, CDR2 YFSETQ.

The V call is TRBV11-2, the J call TRBJ1-2; possibly TRBD1 for D (6 bases). This CDR3 has 14 residues. V was pared by 2 bases and J by 7 bases, with 14 bases between. From germline, CDR1 is SGHAT and CDR2 FQNNGV. CDR3 nucleotide sequence: TGTGCCAGCAGCTTACTCCTTAGGGGGGGTGGCTACACCTTC. Protein product: CASSLLLRGGGYTF.

The genes are TRBV29-1 and TRBJ1-1, with D possibly TRBD1 on 6 matching bases. The CDR3 runs 13 residues. Trimming removed 6 bases from V and 1 base from J, with 12 bases in between. CDR1 and CDR2 from the germline V gene are SQVTM and ANQGSEA. The DNA for the CDR3 is TGCAGCGTCAGGACACAGGGGAACACTGAAGCTTTCTTT. Protein sequence: CSVRTQGNTEAFF. Variable domain in full (rest from reference TRBV29-1 and TRBJ1-1): SAVISQKPSRDICQRGTSLTIQCQVDSQVTMMFWYRQQPGQSLTLIATANQGSEATYESGFVIDKFPISRPNLTFSTLTVSNMSPEDSSIYLCSVRTQGNTEAFFGQGTRLTVV.

The chain combines TRBV6-6 with TRBJ1-2; a possible D gene is TRBD1 (6 bases). This CDR3 region has 12 residues. Germline CDR1 reads MNHNY; CDR2 reads SVGAGI (reference sequence). V was pared by 5 bases and J by 5 bases, with 9 bases between. CDR3 residues: CASSHREYGYTF. The CDR3 DNA reads as TGTGCCAGCAGTCACAGGGAATATGGCTACACCTTC.

The chain links TRBV27 to TRBJ1-2; tentative D call: TRBD1 (6 bases). V lost 3 bases to trimming and J lost 4 bases, with 12 bases between them. CDR1 and CDR2 from the germline V gene are MNHEY and SMNVEV (reference sequence). This CDR3 is 14 amino acids long. CDR3 amino acids: CASSFGQKSYGYTF. The CDR3 DNA reads TGTGCCAGCAGTTTTGGACAGAAGTCCTATGGCTACACCTTC.

V gene TRBV6-5 combines with J gene TRBJ1-2; 9 nucleotides match TRBD1. V gave up 10 bases and J gave up 4 bases; unmatched junction bases: 4. CDR1 is MNHEY and CDR2 is SVGAGI in the germline V gene. This CDR3 is built from 12 residues. The CDR3 here is CAIRDRAYGYTF. CDR3 sequence (DNA): TGTGCCATCCGGGACAGGGCCTATGGCTACACCTTC.